This is a list of T cell receptor beta chains from one sample in a study of CD8+CD57+ T cells in acquired aplastic anemia. From the reads, TCRdb called clonotypes with MiXCR, one entry per CDR3 protein. The table shows approximately 95,000 distinct CDR3 sequences, with about 66% occurring only once. The sample was sorted CD4+, CD8+, or CD8+CD57+ T cells (not recorded which) from PBMCs. The receptors derive from a human donor with aplastic anemia. Both conserved end residues are trimmed from each CDR3. Each record gives: V gene, CDR3 protein.

>TRBV10-3
AISNVTGPSYEQY
>TRBV4-2
ASIRTSGSGPNEQF
>TRBV15
ATSNQHDEQY
>TRBV7-9
ASSGGDRANTEAF
>TRBV10-1
ASSEFDAGNTIY
>TRBV25-1
ASSASSHGGYT
>TRBV7-8
ASSQRVGGGTQETQY
>TRBV29-1
SVEDTATTSTDTQY
>TRBV2
ASSPTVSSTDTQY
>TRBV2
ATMDLSLNRAEAF
>TRBV24-1
ATSGTSGEANTGELF
>TRBV29-1
SVGAARITDTQY
>TRBV19
ASKTSGDTGELF
>TRBV20-1
SASRGTYEQY
>TRBV5-1
ASSIVMGTENNEQF
>TRBV24-1
ATIGRWVNQPQH
>TRBV7-3
ASSSGTGYTGELF
>TRBV5-5
ASSLRAFAASTDTQY